This record looks at one T cell receptor beta chain sequence and its context. The antigen remains undetermined. Trimming shortened V by 4 bases and J by 11 bases, and 9 bases separated the two germline ends. The CDR3 loop spans 11 amino acids. The germline CDR1 and CDR2 sequences are GTSNPN and SVGIG (reference sequence). Method: immunoSEQ multiplex PCR; TCRdb's copy keeps in-frame clones and lacks some. This table holds around 25,000 clones, about nine tenths found once. The source of the sample is a study of T cell responses to AZD1222 COVID-19 vaccine. Study results and caveats: Baseline seropositivity characterized only six or seven AZD1222 recipients. Increased Spike-specific TCR breadth and depth were observed after two AZD1222 doses.

Some second doses came at about 4 weeks and others at about 12 weeks; these were pooled. The starting material was peripheral blood, obtained 28 days after the second AZD1222 dose. The V call is TRBV30, the J call TRBJ1-6; D gene unclear. The TCR originated in an adult who received the AZD1222 COVID-19 vaccine. This chain's CDR3 is CAWMAAPPLHF. DNA for the CDR3: TGTGCCTGGATGGCCGCGCCACCCCTCCACTTT.